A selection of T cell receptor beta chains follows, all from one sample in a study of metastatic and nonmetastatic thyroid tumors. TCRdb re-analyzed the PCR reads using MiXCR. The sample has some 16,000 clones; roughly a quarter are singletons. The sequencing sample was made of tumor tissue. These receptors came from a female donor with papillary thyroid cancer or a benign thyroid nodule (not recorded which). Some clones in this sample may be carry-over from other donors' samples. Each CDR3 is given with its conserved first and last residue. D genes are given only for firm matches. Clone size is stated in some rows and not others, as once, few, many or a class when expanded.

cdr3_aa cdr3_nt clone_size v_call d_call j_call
CASRPGTGYGYTF TGTGCCAGCAGACCCGGGACAGGGTATGGCTACACCTTC NA TRBV6-1 TRBD1 TRBJ1-2
CSASSWRSYNEQFF TGCAGTGCTAGCAGCTGGCGCTCCTACAATGAGCAGTTCTTC NA TRBV20-1 NA TRBJ2-1
CSARDPGKGADTQYF TGCAGTGCTAGAGATCCGGGAAAGGGGGCCGATACGCAGTATTTT many TRBV20-1 TRBD1 TRBJ2-3
CASSSRPQGAGELFF TGTGCCAGCAGCTCTAGGCCACAGGGGGCCGGGGAGCTGTTTTTT NA TRBV7-9 TRBD1 TRBJ2-2
CASSLRSRAAETQYF TGTGCCAGCAGTTTACGGAGCCGGGCTGCAGAGACCCAGTACTTC few TRBV27 NA TRBJ2-5
CASSQVEPTYEQYF TGTGCCAGCAGCCAAGTTGAGCCGACCTACGAGCAGTACTTC NA TRBV3-1 NA TRBJ2-7
CASSLYSVHSYEQYF TGTGCCAGCAGTTTATATTCAGTCCACTCCTACGAGCAGTACTTC NA TRBV27 NA TRBJ2-7
CASRPGLAVYEQYF TGTGCCAGCAGGCCGGGACTAGCGGTTTACGAGCAGTACTTC medium-sized TRBV2 TRBD2 TRBJ2-7
CASSLGRRYQETQYF TGTGCCAGCAGTTTAGGGCGGAGGTACCAAGAGACCCAGTACTTC NA TRBV28 NA TRBJ2-5
CASSLTGGRGDTQYF TGTGCCAGCAGTTTAACCGGGGGGAGAGGAGATACGCAGTATTTT medium-sized TRBV12-3/TRBV12-4 TRBD2 TRBJ2-3
CASRGSSSYGYTF TGTGCCAGCAGGGGGTCCTCCTCCTATGGCTACACCTTC NA TRBV28 NA TRBJ1-2
CASSPSPQVQTQYF TGTGCCAGCAGTCCATCTCCCCAGGTTCAGACCCAGTACTTC many TRBV27 NA TRBJ2-5
CASNEGASNQPQHF TGTGCCAGCAATGAGGGAGCAAGCAATCAGCCCCAGCATTTT medium-sized TRBV9 NA TRBJ1-5
CASSLVREQFF TGTGCCAGCAGCTTAGTCCGGGAGCAGTTCTTC many TRBV11-3 NA TRBJ2-1
CASSQVRGQGEETQYF TGCGCCAGCAGCCAAGTCAGAGGACAGGGAGAAGAGACCCAGTACTTC NA TRBV4-1 TRBD1 TRBJ2-5
CASTSGGGYTF TGTGCCAGCACCTCTGGGGGGGGCTACACCTTC NA TRBV6-1 NA TRBJ1-2
CASSYGGMNTEAFF TGTGCCAGCAGTTATGGGGGCATGAACACTGAAGCTTTCTTT few TRBV28 NA TRBJ1-1
CSAFWTVTDTQYF TGCAGTGCTTTTTGGACTGTCACAGATACGCAGTATTTT many TRBV20-1 NA TRBJ2-3
CSARLGFSYNSPLHF TGCAGTGCTAGGCTTGGATTCTCCTATAATTCACCCCTCCACTTT many TRBV20-1 NA TRBJ1-6
CASSLRDFGYGYTF TGTGCCAGCAGCTTAAGGGATTTTGGCTATGGCTACACCTTC few TRBV6-1 NA TRBJ1-2